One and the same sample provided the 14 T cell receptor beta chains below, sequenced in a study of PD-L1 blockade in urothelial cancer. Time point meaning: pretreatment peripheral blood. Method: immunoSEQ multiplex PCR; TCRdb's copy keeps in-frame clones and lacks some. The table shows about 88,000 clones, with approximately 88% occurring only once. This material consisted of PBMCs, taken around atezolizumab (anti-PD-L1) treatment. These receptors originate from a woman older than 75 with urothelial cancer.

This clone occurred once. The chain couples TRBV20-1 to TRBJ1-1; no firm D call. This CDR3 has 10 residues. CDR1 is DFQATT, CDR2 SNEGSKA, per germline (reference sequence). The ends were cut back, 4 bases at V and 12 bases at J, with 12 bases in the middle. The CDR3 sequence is CSATGFVTFF. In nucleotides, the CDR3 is TGCAGTGCTACGGGGTTTGTTACTTTCTTT.

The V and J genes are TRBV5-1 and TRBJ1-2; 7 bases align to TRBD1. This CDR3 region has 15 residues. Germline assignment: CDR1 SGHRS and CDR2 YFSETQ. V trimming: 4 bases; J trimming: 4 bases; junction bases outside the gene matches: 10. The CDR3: CASSPRTGRGYGYTF. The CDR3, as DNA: TGCGCCAGCAGCCCGAGGACAGGCCGCGGCTATGGCTACACCTTC.

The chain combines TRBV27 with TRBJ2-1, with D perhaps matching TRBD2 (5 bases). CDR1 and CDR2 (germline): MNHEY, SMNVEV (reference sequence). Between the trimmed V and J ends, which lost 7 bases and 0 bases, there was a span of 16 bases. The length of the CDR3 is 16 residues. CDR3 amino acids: CASIEKRLDSYNEQFF. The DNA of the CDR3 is TGTGCCAGCATCGAAAAGCGGCTTGACTCCTACAATGAGCAGTTCTTC.

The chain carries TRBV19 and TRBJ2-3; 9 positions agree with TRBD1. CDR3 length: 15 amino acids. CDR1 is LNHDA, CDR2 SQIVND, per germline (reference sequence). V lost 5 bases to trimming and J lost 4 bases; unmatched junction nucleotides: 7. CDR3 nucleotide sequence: TGTGCCAGTAGTGGGGTGACAGGGGGATCAGATACGCAGTATTTT. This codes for CASSGVTGGSDTQYF.

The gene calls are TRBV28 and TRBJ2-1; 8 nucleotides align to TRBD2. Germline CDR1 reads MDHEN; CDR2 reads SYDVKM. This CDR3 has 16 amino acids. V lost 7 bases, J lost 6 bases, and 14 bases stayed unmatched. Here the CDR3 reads CASTSGGGPRSNEQFF. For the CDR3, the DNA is TGTGCCAGCACCTCCGGGGGGGGACCCCGGTCCAATGAGCAGTTCTTC. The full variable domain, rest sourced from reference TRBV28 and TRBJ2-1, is DVKVTQSSRYLVKRTGEKVFLECVQDMDHENMFWYRQDPGLGLRLIYFSYDVKMKEKGDIPEGYSVSREKKERFSLILESASTNQTSMYLCASTSGGGPRSNEQFFGPGTRLTVL.

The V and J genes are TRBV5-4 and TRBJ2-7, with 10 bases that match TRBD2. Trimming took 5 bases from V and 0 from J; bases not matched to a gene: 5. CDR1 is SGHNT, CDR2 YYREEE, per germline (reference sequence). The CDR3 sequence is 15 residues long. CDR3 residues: CASSLAGVNSYEQYF. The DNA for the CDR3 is TGTGCCAGCAGTCTAGCGGGAGTTAACTCCTACGAGCAGTACTTC.

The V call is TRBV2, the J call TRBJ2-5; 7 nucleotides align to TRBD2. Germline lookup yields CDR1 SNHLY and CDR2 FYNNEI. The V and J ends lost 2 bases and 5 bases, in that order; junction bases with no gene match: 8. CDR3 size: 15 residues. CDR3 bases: TGTGCCAGCAGTGAATTCCCCTGGGAGGGGGAGACCCAGTACTTC. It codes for CASSEFPWEGETQYF.

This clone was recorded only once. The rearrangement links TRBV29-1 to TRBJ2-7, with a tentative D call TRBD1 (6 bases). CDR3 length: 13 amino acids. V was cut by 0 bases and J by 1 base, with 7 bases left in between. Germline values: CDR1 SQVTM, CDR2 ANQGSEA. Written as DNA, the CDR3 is TGCAGCGTTGAAGATGACAGGTCCTACGAGCAGTACTTC. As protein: CSVEDDRSYEQYF.

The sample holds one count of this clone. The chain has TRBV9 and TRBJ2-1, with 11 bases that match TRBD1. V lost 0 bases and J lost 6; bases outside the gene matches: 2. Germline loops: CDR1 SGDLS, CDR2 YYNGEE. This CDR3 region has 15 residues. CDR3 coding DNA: TGTGCCAGCAGCGTAGGGGGGACAGGGGGCAATGAGCAGTTCTTC. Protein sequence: CASSVGGTGGNEQFF.

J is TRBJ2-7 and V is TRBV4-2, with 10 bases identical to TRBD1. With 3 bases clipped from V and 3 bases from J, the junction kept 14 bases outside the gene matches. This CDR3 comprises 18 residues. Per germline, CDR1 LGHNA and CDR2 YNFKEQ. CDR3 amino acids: CASSHSSTGTGALYEQYF. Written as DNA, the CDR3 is TGTGCCAGCAGCCATTCATCCACCGGGACAGGGGCCCTCTACGAGCAGTACTTC.

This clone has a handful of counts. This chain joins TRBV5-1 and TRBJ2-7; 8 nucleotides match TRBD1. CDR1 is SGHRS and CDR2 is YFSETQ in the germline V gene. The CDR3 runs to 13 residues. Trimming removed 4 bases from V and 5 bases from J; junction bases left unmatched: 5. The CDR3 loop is CASSKDRVNEQYF. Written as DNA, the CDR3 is TGCGCCAGCAGCAAGGACAGGGTCAACGAGCAGTACTTC. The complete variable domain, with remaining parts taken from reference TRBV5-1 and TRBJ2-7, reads KAGVTQTPRYLIKTRGQQVTLSCSPISGHRSVSWYQQTPGQGLQFLFEYFSETQRNKGNFPGRFSGRQFSNSRSEMNVSTLELGDSALYLCASSKDRVNEQYFGPGTRLTVT.

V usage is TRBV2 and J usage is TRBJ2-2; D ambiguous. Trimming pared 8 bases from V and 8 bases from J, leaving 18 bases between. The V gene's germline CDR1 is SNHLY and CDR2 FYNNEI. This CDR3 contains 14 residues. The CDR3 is CASCPAGGIGELFF. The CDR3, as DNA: TGTGCCAGCTGCCCGGCTGGCGGAATTGGGGAGCTGTTTTTT.

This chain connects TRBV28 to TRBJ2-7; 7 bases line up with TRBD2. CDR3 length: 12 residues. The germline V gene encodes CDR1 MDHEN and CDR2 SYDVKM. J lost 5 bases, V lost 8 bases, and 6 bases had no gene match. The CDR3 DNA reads TGTGCCAGCGTGACTAGCAGAAACGAGCAGTACTTC. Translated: CASVTSRNEQYF. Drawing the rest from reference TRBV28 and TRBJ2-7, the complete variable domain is DVKVTQSSRYLVKRTGEKVFLECVQDMDHENMFWYRQDPGLGLRLIYFSYDVKMKEKGDIPEGYSVSREKKERFSLILESASTNQTSMYLCASVTSRNEQYFGPGTRLTVT.

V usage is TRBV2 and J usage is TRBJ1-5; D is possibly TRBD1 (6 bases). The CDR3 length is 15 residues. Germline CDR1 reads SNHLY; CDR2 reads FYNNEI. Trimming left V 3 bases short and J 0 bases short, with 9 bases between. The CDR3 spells CASSDLTGSNQPQHF. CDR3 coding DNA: TGTGCCAGCAGTGATCTGACAGGTAGCAATCAGCCCCAGCATTTT.